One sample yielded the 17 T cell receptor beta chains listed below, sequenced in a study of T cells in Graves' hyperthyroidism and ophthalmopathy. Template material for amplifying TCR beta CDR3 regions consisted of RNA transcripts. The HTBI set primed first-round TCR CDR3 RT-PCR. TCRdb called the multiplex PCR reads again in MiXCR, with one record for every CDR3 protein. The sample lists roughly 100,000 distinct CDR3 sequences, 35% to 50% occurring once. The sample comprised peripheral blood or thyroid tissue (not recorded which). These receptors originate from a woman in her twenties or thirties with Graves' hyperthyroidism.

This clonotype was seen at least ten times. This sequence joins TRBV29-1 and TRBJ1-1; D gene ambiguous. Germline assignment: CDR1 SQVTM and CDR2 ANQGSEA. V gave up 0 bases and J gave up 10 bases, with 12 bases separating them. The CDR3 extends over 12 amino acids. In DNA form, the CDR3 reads TGCAGCGTTGAAGATGGGAGGTTACTAGCTTTCTTT. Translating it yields CSVEDGRLLAFF.

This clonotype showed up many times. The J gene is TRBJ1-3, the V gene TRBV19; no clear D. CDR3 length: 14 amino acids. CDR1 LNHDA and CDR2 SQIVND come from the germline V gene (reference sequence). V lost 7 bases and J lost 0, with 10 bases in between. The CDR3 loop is CASKIRTSGNTIYF. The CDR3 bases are TGTGCCAGTAAAATCCGCACCTCTGGAAACACCATATATTTT.

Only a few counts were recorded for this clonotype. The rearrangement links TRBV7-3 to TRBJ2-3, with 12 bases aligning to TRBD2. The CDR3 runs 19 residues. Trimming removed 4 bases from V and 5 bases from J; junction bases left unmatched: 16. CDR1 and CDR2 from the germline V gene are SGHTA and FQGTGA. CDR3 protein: CASSSRKSSGRASEDTQYF. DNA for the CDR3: TGTGCCAGCAGCTCCAGGAAGTCTAGCGGGAGGGCCAGTGAAGATACGCAGTATTTT.

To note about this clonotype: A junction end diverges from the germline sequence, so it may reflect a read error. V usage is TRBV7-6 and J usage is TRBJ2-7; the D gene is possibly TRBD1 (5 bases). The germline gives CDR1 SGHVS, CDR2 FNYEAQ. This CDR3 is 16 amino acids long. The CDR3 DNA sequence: TGTGCCAGCAGCTTAGATAGCAGGGTCTGGATCGTCGAGCGGTACTTC. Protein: CASSLDSRVWIVERYF.

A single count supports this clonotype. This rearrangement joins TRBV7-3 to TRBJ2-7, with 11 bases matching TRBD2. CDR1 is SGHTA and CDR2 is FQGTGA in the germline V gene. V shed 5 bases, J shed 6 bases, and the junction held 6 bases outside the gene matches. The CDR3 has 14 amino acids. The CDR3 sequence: CASSPTSGRGEQYF. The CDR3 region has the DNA TGTGCCAGCAGCCCCACTAGCGGGAGAGGCGAGCAGTACTTC.

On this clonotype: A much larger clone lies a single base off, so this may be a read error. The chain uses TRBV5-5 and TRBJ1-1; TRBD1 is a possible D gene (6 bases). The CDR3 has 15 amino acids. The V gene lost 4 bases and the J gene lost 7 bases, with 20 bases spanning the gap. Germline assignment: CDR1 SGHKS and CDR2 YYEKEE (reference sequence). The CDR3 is CASSQGGQGGIEAFF. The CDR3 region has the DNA TGTGCCAGCAGCCAAGGGGGGCAGGGAGGCATTGAAGCTTTCTTT.

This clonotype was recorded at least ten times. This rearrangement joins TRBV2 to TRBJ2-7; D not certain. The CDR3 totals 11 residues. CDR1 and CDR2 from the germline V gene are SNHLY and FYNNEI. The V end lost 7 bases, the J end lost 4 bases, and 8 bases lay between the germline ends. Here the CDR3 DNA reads TGTGCCAGCACCGTACGTTACGAGCAGTACTTC. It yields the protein CASTVRYEQYF.

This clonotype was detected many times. The DNA for the CDR3 is TGTGCCAGCAGTTACAGTGGTTCCTACGAGCAGTACTTC. It translates to CASSYSGSYEQYF. The chain has TRBV6-5 and TRBJ2-7; no definite D call. The CDR3 spans 13 residues. The V gene lost 2 bases and the J gene lost 1 base, with 6 bases spanning the gap. Per the germline V gene, CDR1 is MNHEY and CDR2 is SVGAGI.

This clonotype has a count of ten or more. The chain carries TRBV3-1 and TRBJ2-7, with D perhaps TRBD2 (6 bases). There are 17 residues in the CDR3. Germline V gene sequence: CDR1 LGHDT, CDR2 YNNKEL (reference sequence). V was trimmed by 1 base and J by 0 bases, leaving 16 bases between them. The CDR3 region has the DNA TGTGCCAGCAGCCAAGGGAGGGGTAGCGGTGCCTCCTACGAGCAGTACTTC. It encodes CASSQGRGSGASYEQYF.

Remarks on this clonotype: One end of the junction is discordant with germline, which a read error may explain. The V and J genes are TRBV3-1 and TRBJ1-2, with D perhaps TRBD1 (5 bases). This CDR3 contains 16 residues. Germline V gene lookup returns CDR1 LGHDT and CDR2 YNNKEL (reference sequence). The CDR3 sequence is CASSQLLGGTNYGCTF. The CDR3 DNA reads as TGTGCCAGCAGCCAACTTTTGGGAGGGACCAACTATGGCTGCACCTTC.

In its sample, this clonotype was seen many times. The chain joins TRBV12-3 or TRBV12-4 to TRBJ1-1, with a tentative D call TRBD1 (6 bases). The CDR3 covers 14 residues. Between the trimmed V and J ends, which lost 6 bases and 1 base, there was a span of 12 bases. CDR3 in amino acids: CASSRDIPNTEAFF. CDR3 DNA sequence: TGTGCCAGCAGCAGGGACATCCCGAACACTGAAGCTTTCTTT.

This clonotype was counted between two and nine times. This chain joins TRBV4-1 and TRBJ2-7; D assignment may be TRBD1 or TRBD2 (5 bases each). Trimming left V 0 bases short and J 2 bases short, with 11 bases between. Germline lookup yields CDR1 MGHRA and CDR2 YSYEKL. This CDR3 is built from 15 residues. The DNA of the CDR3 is TGCGCCAGCAGCCAAGAAGAGTTGGGGGCCTACGAGCAGTACTTC. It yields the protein CASSQEELGAYEQYF.

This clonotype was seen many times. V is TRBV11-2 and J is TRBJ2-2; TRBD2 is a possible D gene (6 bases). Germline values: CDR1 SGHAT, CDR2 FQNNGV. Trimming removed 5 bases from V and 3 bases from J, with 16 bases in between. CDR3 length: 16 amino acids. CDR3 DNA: TGTGCCAGCAGCCATCCCCCCGGGAGCTACACCGGGGAGCTGTTTTTT. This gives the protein CASSHPPGSYTGELFF. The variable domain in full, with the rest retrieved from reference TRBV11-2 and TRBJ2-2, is EAGVAQSPRYKIIEKRQSVAFWCNPISGHATLYWYQQILGQGPKLLIQFQNNGVVDDSQLPKDRFSAERLKGVDSTLKIQPAKLEDSAVYLCASSHPPGSYTGELFFGEGSRLTVL.

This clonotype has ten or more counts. CDR3 amino acids: CATSDSLVTGELFF. The DNA for the CDR3 is TGTGCCACCAGTGACTCTTTAGTAACCGGGGAGCTGTTTTTT. The chain recombines TRBV24-1 with TRBJ2-2; no reliable D call. Per the germline V gene, CDR1 is KGHDR and CDR2 is SFDVKD. Trimming stripped 4 bases from V and 5 bases from J, with 10 bases between. The CDR3 sequence is 14 residues long.

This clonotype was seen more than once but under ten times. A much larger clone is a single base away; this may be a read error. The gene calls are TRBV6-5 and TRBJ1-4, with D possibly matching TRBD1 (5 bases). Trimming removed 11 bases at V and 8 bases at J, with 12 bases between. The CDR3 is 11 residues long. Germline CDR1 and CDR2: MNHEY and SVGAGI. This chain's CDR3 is CAGRWGEKLFF. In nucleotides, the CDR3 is TGTGCCGGCCGGTGGGGGGAAAAACTGTTTTTT.

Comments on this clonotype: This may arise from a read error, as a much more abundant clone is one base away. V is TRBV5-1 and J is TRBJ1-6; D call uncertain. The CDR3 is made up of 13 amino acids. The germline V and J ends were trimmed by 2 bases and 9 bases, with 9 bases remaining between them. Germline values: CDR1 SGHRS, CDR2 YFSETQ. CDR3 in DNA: TGCGCCAGCAGCTTCTCGGGTGGTTCACCCCTCCACTTT. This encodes CASSFSGGSPLHF.

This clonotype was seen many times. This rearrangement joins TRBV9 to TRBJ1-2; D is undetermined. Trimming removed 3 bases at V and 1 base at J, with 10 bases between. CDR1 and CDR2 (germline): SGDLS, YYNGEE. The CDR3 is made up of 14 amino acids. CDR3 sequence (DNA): TGTGCCAGCAGCGCCAGTGGGGATAACTATGGCTACACCTTC. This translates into CASSASGDNYGYTF.